The 4 T cell receptor beta chains below all came from one sample that was sequenced in a study of spatial heterogeneity in lung cancer. The time point denotes: sample taken at primary tumor resection. Each CDR3 protein is one row after TCRdb ran MiXCR on the 5' RACE reads. Among about 5,500 distinct CDR3 sequences listed, approximately 12% were seen once. Sample: lung tissue, taken at surgery. Receptor source: a human donor with early-stage non-small cell lung cancer.

By share, this clonotype counts as medium-sized. This beta chain is a stray sequence in a library constructed for alpha chains; its clone size is not meaningful. The V and J genes are TRBV7-9 and TRBJ2-3, with D tentatively TRBD1 (5 bases). Looked up from germline, CDR1 is SEHNR and CDR2 is FQNEAQ (reference sequence). V lost 3 bases to trimming and J lost 8 bases, with 12 bases between them. The CDR3 consists of 13 residues. Here the CDR3 DNA reads TGTGCCAGCAGCTTTGACTTCAGGGCTACGCAGTATTTT. Protein product: CASSFDFRATQYF. Combining the CDR3 with reference TRBV7-9 and TRBJ2-3 gives the whole variable domain DTGVSQNPRHKITKRGQNVTFRCDPISEHNRLYWYRQTLGQGPEFLTYFQNEAQLEKSRLLSDRFSAERPKGSFSTLEIQRTEQGDSAMYLCASSFDFRATQYFGPGTRLTVL.

This clonotype showed up many times. This beta chain lies outside the target of a library built for alpha chains; its clone size means little. The chain uses TRBV7-6 and TRBJ1-2, with D tentatively TRBD1 (5 bases). In germline, CDR1 is SGHVS, CDR2 FNYEAQ. This CDR3 has 13 amino acids. Trimming left V 1 base short and J 3 bases short, with 6 bases between. The chain's CDR3 is CASSLGGDYGYTF. The CDR3 DNA follows: TGTGCCAGCAGCTTAGGGGGCGACTATGGCTACACCTTC. Full variable domain (remainder filled in from reference TRBV7-6 and TRBJ1-2): GAGVSQSPRYKVTKRGQDVALRCDPISGHVSLYWYRQALGQGPEFLTYFNYEAQQDKSGLPNDRFSAERPEGSISTLTIQRTEQRDSAMYRCASSLGGDYGYTFGSGTRLTVV.

By proportion, this clonotype is medium-sized. This beta chain was picked up by a library intended for alpha chains and is off target, so its count carries little meaning. The chain employs TRBV4-2 and TRBJ2-3; possibly TRBD2 for D (5 bases). V shed 4 bases and J shed 0 bases, with 5 bases lying between them. Germline-derived CDR1 and CDR2 are LGHNA and YNFKEQ. The CDR3 has 13 amino acids. The CDR3: CASSRTSTDTQYF. The DNA for the CDR3 is TGTGCCAGCAGCCGGACTAGCACAGATACGCAGTATTTT.

This clonotype was recorded at least ten times. This beta chain is a stray read from a library made for alpha chains; its abundance is not meaningful. Here the CDR3 DNA reads TGTGCCAGTGCCAGGGGAGGATATAGCAATCAGCCCCAGCATTTT. It is translated as CASARGGYSNQPQHF. V usage is TRBV19 and J usage is TRBJ1-5, with D maybe TRBD1 (6 bases). The V end lost 8 bases, the J end lost 0 bases, and 14 bases lay between the germline ends. From germline, CDR1 is LNHDA and CDR2 SQIVND (reference sequence). The CDR3 is 15 residues long.